Each of the 14 T cell receptor beta chains below was sequenced from the same sample in a study of cytomegalovirus exposure and HLA in healthy donors. PCR employed 60 Vbeta and 13 Jbeta primers. TCRdb's table, derived via immunoSEQ multiplex PCR, lists solely in-frame clones and lacks some. There are roughly 99,000 clones in the sample; roughly three quarters occur only once, and approximately 2.4% lies in the top ten. The specimen sequenced was PBMCs. These receptors were collected from a man aged 18 to 35 in good health and CMV-seronegative.

The genes are TRBV25-1 and TRBJ2-1, with 10 positions matching TRBD2. The junction had 3 bases not matched to a gene; V was cut back by 5 bases and J by 2 bases. This CDR3 contains 15 residues. Germline V lookup: CDR1 MGHDK, CDR2 SYGVNS. In DNA, the CDR3 is TGTGCCAGCAGTTATAGCGGGGGGACCTACAATGAGCAGTTCTTC. Residues: CASSYSGGTYNEQFF. Together with reference TRBV25-1 and TRBJ2-1, the CDR3 gives the full variable domain: EADIYQTPRYLVIGTGKKITLECSQTMGHDKMYWYQQDPGMELHLIHYSYGVNSTEKGDLSSESTVSRIRTEHFPLTLESARPSHTSQYLCASSYSGGTYNEQFFGPGTRLTVL.

This clone has a handful of counts. This chain links TRBV21-1 with TRBJ2-7; the table names TRBD1, a call not compared with the DNA. TRBV21-1 is noted as a pseudogene. The CDR3 is 16 amino acids. The CDR3 nucleotides read TGTGCCAGCAGCAAAAGGTGGGACAGCAAACCTTACGAGCAGTACTTC. Amino acids: CASSKRWDSKPYEQYF.

This clone showed up just a few times. V gene TRBV5-5 combines with J gene TRBJ2-1, with a tentative D call TRBD1 (6 bases). From germline, CDR1 is SGHKS and CDR2 YYEKEE (reference sequence). Trimming stripped 2 bases from V and 2 bases from J, with 11 bases between. This CDR3 is built from 15 residues. CDR3 protein: CASSFSRGTYNEQFF. Written as DNA, the CDR3 is TGTGCCAGCAGCTTCTCTAGGGGGACCTACAATGAGCAGTTCTTC.

This sequence joins TRBV6-1 and TRBJ2-5; maybe TRBD1 (5 bases). V lost 3 bases and J 5 bases, leaving 7 bases between the germline ends. The CDR3 totals 12 residues. CDR1 is MNHNS and CDR2 is SASEGT in the germline V gene. The CDR3 protein is CASSDRVETQYF. The CDR3 nucleotides are TGTGCCAGCAGTGACAGGGTTGAGACCCAGTACTTC.

The chain has TRBV27 and TRBJ2-3; a weak D match, TRBD1 (6 bases). There are 13 residues in the CDR3. The V gene's germline CDR1 is MNHEY and CDR2 SMNVEV (reference sequence). V shed 6 bases and J shed 5 bases, with 12 bases lying between them. CDR3 sequence reads: CASSLIQGDTQYF. CDR3 nucleotides: TGTGCCAGCAGCCTCATACAGGGAGATACGCAGTATTTT.

The genes are TRBV7-2 and TRBJ1-1, with D possibly matching TRBD1 (5 bases). CDR1 is SGHTA and CDR2 is FQGNSA in the germline V gene. This CDR3 spans 13 amino acids. V lost 3 bases to trimming and J lost 6 bases, with 11 bases between them. CDR3 in DNA: TGTGCCAGCAGCTTGCGGGGCCCCGCTGAAGCTTTCTTT. This translates into CASSLRGPAEAFF.

This clone appeared a few times. The rearrangement links TRBV6-1 to TRBJ1-1; D gene ambiguous. This CDR3 region has 14 residues. Germline assignment: CDR1 MNHNS and CDR2 SASEGT. V dropped 8 bases and J dropped 2 bases, with 15 bases sitting between them. This CDR3 reads CASSAKEGNTEAFF. The CDR3, as DNA: TGTGCCAGCTCCGCAAAGGAGGGAAACACTGAAGCTTTCTTT.

This chain connects TRBV5-1 to TRBJ1-1; D is unclear. Germline V gene sequence: CDR1 SGHRS, CDR2 YFSETQ. The V gene lost 4 bases and the J gene lost 7 bases, with 17 bases spanning the gap. This CDR3 is built from 14 residues. CDR3: CASSPGGRVVEAFF. CDR3 DNA: TGCGCCAGCAGCCCCGGAGGGAGGGTGGTTGAAGCTTTCTTT.

CDR3 coding DNA: TGTGCCAGCAGTTACTCGAATGTAGCGGGGGGTTACGAGCAGTACTTC. Translation: CASSYSNVAGGYEQYF. The chain recombines TRBV6-5 with TRBJ2-7, with 10 nucleotides matching TRBD2. Germline V gives CDR1 MNHEY, CDR2 SVGAGI. The junction had 6 bases not matched to a gene; V was cut back by 0 bases and J by 4 bases. The CDR3 has 16 residues.

This chain uses TRBV20-1 with TRBJ2-3; D remains ambiguous. Germline CDR1 DFQATT, CDR2 SNEGSKA (reference sequence). CDR3 length: 11 residues. V was trimmed by 5 bases and J by 8 bases, leaving 11 bases between them. Here the CDR3 reads CSARSQFTQYF. In DNA form, the CDR3 reads TGCAGTGCTCGAAGTCAGTTTACGCAGTATTTT.

The genes are TRBV28 and TRBJ1-5; 12 bases align to TRBD1. Germline values: CDR1 MDHEN, CDR2 SYDVKM. The V gene end was trimmed by 6 bases and the J gene end by 4 bases; junction bases not matched to a gene: 10. The length of the CDR3 is 17 residues. CDR3 residues: CASRPGTGGIGNQPQHF. In nucleotides, the CDR3 is TGTGCCAGCAGACCCGGGACAGGGGGCATTGGGAATCAGCCCCAGCATTTT.

The rearrangement links TRBV27 to TRBJ2-7, with 7 bases fitting TRBD1. This CDR3 has 12 residues. In germline, CDR1 is MNHEY, CDR2 SMNVEV (reference sequence). V trimming: 11 bases; J trimming: 11 bases; junction bases outside the gene matches: 15. CDR3 DNA: TGTGCCTCGTCCGGGACAGCCGGACGGGAGTACTTC. It is translated as CASSGTAGREYF.

V and J are TRBV7-8 and TRBJ2-7; 10 bases agree with TRBD1. V lost 2 bases and J lost 2; bases outside the gene matches: 3. Germline V gives CDR1 SGHVS, CDR2 FQNEAQ. The CDR3 contains 15 residues. The CDR3 DNA reads TGTGCCAGCAGCTTACTTGGGACAGGGGCCTACGAGCAGTACTTC. Protein product: CASSLLGTGAYEQYF.

V gene TRBV9 combines with J gene TRBJ2-7; TRBD1 aligns across 9 bases. CDR1 is SGDLS, CDR2 YYNGEE, per germline. This CDR3 contains 14 residues. Germline trimming cut 4 bases from V and 5 bases from J; bases unmatched to any gene: 7. The CDR3 reads CASSSGQGVDEQYF. CDR3 bases: TGTGCCAGCAGCTCGGGACAGGGAGTTGACGAGCAGTACTTC.